The TCR beta chain under discussion was sequenced for a study of STAT5B mutations in CD4+ large granular lymphocyte leukemia. Study outcomes and limitations: Without putative leukemic clones, patient CD4-sorted repertoires remained more clonal than healthy CD4+ repertoires.

Turning to this clone: What it binds is not known.

Sequencing was performed with immunoSEQ multiplex PCR; in TCRdb, only in-frame clones are kept and a portion is missing. There are 30,000 or so clones in the sample; around 80% occur only once, and roughly 2% lies in the top ten. The receptor comes from a human donor in good health. The sequenced sample was CD4+ T cells from blood buffy coats.

CDR3 sequence: CASSFRRTSGNTYNEQFF. DNA of the CDR3: TGTGCCAGCAGTTTCCGGAGGACTAGCGGCAATACCTACAATGAGCAGTTCTTC. This chain connects TRBV27 to TRBJ2-1, with 10 bases lining up with TRBD2. J gave up 2 bases and V 3 bases, and 10 bases lay outside the gene matches. Germline V gene lookup returns CDR1 MNHEY and CDR2 SMNVEV (reference sequence). The CDR3 loop spans 18 amino acids.